The rows below give T cell receptor beta chains drawn from one sample of a study of CXCR3-negative and CXCR3-positive naive CD8 T cells. From the 5' RACE reads, TCRdb lists one entry per CDR3 protein and no DNA. The data include some 8,700 distinct CDR3 sequences; the top ten clones carry around 1.1%. Input material: naive CXCR3- CD8+ T cells from blood. The receptors stem from a human donor in good health. Some clones in this sample may be carry-over from other donors' samples. CDR3s include the opening cysteine and the closing phenylalanine or tryptophan. The order of the fields is V gene, clone size, J gene, CDR3 protein. Rows give clone size only sometimes, using once, few, many, or a class for an expanded clone.

V gene: TRBV5-1
clone size: medium-sized
J gene: TRBJ2-7
CDR3 protein: CASSLSDREVYEQYF

V gene: TRBV29-1
clone size: medium-sized
J gene: TRBJ2-1
CDR3 protein: CSVRHLSYNEQFF

V gene: TRBV3-1
clone size: -
J gene: TRBJ2-6
CDR3 protein: CASSQGGLGANVLTF

V gene: TRBV19
clone size: -
J gene: TRBJ1-5
CDR3 protein: CASSGPGGGQPQHF

V gene: TRBV12-3/TRBV12-4
clone size: -
J gene: TRBJ1-1
CDR3 protein: CASSGGTGVEAFF

V gene: TRBV11-3
clone size: -
J gene: TRBJ2-1
CDR3 protein: CASSPPLAETYNEQFF

V gene: TRBV2
clone size: -
J gene: TRBJ2-1
CDR3 protein: CASSESSYNEQFF

V gene: TRBV19
clone size: -
J gene: TRBJ2-1
CDR3 protein: CASSLAGGASSYEQFF

V gene: TRBV25-1
clone size: medium-sized
J gene: TRBJ2-7
CDR3 protein: CARSPDKGHEQYF

V gene: TRBV2
clone size: -
J gene: TRBJ2-2
CDR3 protein: CASRGDTLPPGELFF

V gene: TRBV4-1
clone size: -
J gene: TRBJ2-3
CDR3 protein: CASSQGTSATTDTQYF

V gene: TRBV20-1
clone size: -
J gene: TRBJ2-1
CDR3 protein: CSASGRGTNEQFF

V gene: TRBV29-1
clone size: medium-sized
J gene: TRBJ2-3
CDR3 protein: CSVGTIADTQYF

V gene: TRBV29-1
clone size: -
J gene: TRBJ2-1
CDR3 protein: CSVEVLQGAYNEQFF

V gene: TRBV4-1
clone size: medium-sized
J gene: TRBJ2-5
CDR3 protein: CASSQDTRGETQYF

V gene: TRBV9
clone size: -
J gene: TRBJ1-1
CDR3 protein: CASSVAGGNTEAFF

V gene: TRBV5-4
clone size: medium-sized
J gene: TRBJ2-1
CDR3 protein: CASSLALAGPLRYNEQFF

V gene: TRBV28
clone size: medium-sized
J gene: TRBJ2-5
CDR3 protein: CASSLHLYGTELKGETQYF

V gene: TRBV7-2
clone size: medium-sized
J gene: TRBJ2-3
CDR3 protein: CASNPLAGGTDTQYF

V gene: TRBV28
clone size: medium-sized
J gene: TRBJ2-7
CDR3 protein: CASSLRWGEQYF

V gene: TRBV7-9
clone size: -
J gene: TRBJ2-7
CDR3 protein: CASSLDITYEQYF

V gene: TRBV5-1
clone size: -
J gene: TRBJ2-5
CDR3 protein: CASSLGQIQETQYF

V gene: TRBV2
clone size: -
J gene: TRBJ2-5
CDR3 protein: CASNLGGETQYF

V gene: TRBV11-2
clone size: -
J gene: TRBJ2-1
CDR3 protein: CASSLGLAGTTSYNEQFF

V gene: TRBV7-2
clone size: -
J gene: TRBJ2-5
CDR3 protein: CASSLADHQENKYF

V gene: TRBV4-1
clone size: -
J gene: TRBJ2-7
CDR3 protein: CASSQDLGGEQYF

V gene: TRBV3-1
clone size: medium-sized
J gene: TRBJ1-4
CDR3 protein: CASRESRLNEKLFF

V gene: TRBV3-1
clone size: medium-sized
J gene: TRBJ1-3
CDR3 protein: CASSPGGSGNTIYF

V gene: TRBV28
clone size: -
J gene: TRBJ2-7
CDR3 protein: CASSFGSGNEQYF

V gene: TRBV7-6
clone size: -
J gene: TRBJ2-1
CDR3 protein: CASSPTTSGSLDEQFF

V gene: TRBV28
clone size: -
J gene: TRBJ1-2
CDR3 protein: CASRTGYGYTF

V gene: TRBV29-1
clone size: medium-sized
J gene: TRBJ2-7
CDR3 protein: CSVTEGQGYEQYF